These 24 T cell receptor beta chains share one sample of origin, sequenced in a study of CD8+CD57+ T cells in acquired aplastic anemia (dated by TCRdb to the late 2010s). The sample was run on an Illumina HiSeq 2000. Genomic DNA was used as template for profiling of TCR beta VDJ combinations and CDR3 sequences. TCRdb trimmed public reads at Q25 via fastp, called clones via MiXCR and kept in-frame beta chains. Here each entry gathers all rows of one CDR3 protein and keeps the most common genes and DNA. Present in this sample are more than 150,000 distinct CDR3 sequences, around three fifths of which were seen just once. Clones ranked in the top ten supply around 45% of the sample. The specimen sequenced was sorted CD4+, CD8+, or CD8+CD57+ T cells (not recorded which) from PBMCs. Receptor source: a human donor with severe aplastic anemia or a healthy control (not recorded which).

The sample holds one count of this clonotype. This sequence joins TRBV5-1 and TRBJ2-1; D ambiguous. This CDR3 is built from 15 residues. Germline V CDR1 and CDR2: SGHRS, YFSETQ. The germline V and J ends were trimmed by 4 bases and 3 bases, with 14 bases remaining between them. The CDR3 loop reads CASSLDPEGYNEQFF. CDR3 nucleotides: TGCGCCAGCAGCCTGGATCCGGAAGGCTACAATGAGCAGTTCTTC.

This chain's CDR3 is CACSQGSRTDTQYF. DNA of the CDR3: TGTGCCTGCTCACAGGGGTCACGCACAGATACGCAGTATTTT. The chain uses TRBV6-1 and TRBJ2-3; TRBD1 aligns across 7 bases. The V and J ends lost 11 bases and 1 base, in that order; junction bases with no gene match: 9. In germline, CDR1 is MNHNS, CDR2 SASEGT. The CDR3 runs 14 residues.

The chain links TRBV9 to TRBJ1-1, with 10 positions matching TRBD1. Germline V gives CDR1 SGDLS, CDR2 YYNGEE. Unmatched junction bases numbered 7, after V lost 4 bases and J lost 1 base. The CDR3 sequence is 16 residues long. The CDR3 reads CASSHLTGGENTEAFF. The CDR3, as DNA: TGTGCCAGCAGCCATCTGACAGGGGGCGAGAACACTGAAGCTTTCTTT.

V gene TRBV2 combines with J gene TRBJ1-5; 11 bases map to TRBD1. The J segment lost 5 bases and the V segment lost 5 bases, leaving 2 bases of the junction unmatched. This CDR3 comprises 14 residues. Germline V gene sequence: CDR1 SNHLY, CDR2 FYNNEI. The CDR3 bases are TGTGCCAGCAGTCGGACAGGGGGCGATCAGCCCCAGCATTTT. It codes for CASSRTGGDQPQHF.

This sequence joins TRBV6-4 and TRBJ2-7; 7 bases match TRBD1. Germline loops: CDR1 MRHNA, CDR2 SNTAGT. Unmatched junction bases numbered 1, after V lost 7 bases and J lost 1 base. CDR3 length: 12 amino acids. CDR3 nucleotides: TGTGCCAGCATGACAGGGTCCTACGAGCAGTACTTC. It is translated as CASMTGSYEQYF.

The genes are TRBV2 and TRBJ2-5; D is uncertain. With 6 bases removed from V and 3 bases from J, the gap between germline ends came to 5 bases. The CDR3 consists of 11 residues. CDR1 SNHLY and CDR2 FYNNEI come from the germline V gene. This chain's CDR3 is CASSKKETQYF. The CDR3 DNA is TGTGCCAGCAGCAAAAAAGAGACCCAGTACTTC.

Regarding this clonotype: A junction boundary mismatches the germline segment, possibly from a read error. The chain has TRBV19 and TRBJ2-7, with D possibly matching TRBD1 (6 bases). The germline V gene encodes CDR1 LNHDA and CDR2 SQIVND (reference sequence). This CDR3 contains 13 residues. CDR3 sequence (DNA): TGTGCCAGTAGTGGGGACATTTCCTACGAGCAGTGCTTC. The encoded protein is CASSGDISYEQCF.

This clonotype was recorded only once. The CDR3, as DNA: TGTGCCAGCAGCGGACTAACACTCTCCTACGAGCAGTACTTC. Its protein product is CASSGLTLSYEQYF. This chain uses TRBV7-2 with TRBJ2-7; tentatively, D is TRBD2 (6 bases). V was clipped by 5 bases and J by 0 bases, with 11 bases between them. Germline values: CDR1 SGHTA, CDR2 FQGNSA. The CDR3 contains 14 residues.

This chain connects TRBV6-1 to TRBJ2-5; 8 bases are a match to TRBD1. The V gene's germline CDR1 is MNHNS and CDR2 SASEGT. V dropped 5 bases and J dropped 4; count of bases not matched to a gene: 12. This CDR3 is 16 amino acids long. CDR3 sequence (DNA): TGTGCCAGCAGTTACCTTGTGACAGGGGTAGGAGAGACCCAGTACTTC. This encodes CASSYLVTGVGETQYF.

The CDR3 sequence is CASIGDRSYEQYF. The CDR3 region has the DNA TGCGCCAGCATTGGGGACAGATCGTACGAGCAGTACTTC. The V and J genes are TRBV10-1 and TRBJ2-7; TRBD1 agrees at 7 bases. With 7 bases clipped from V and 4 bases from J, the junction kept 7 bases outside the gene matches. Per germline, CDR1 WNHNN and CDR2 SYGVQD (reference sequence). This CDR3 is built from 13 residues.

This chain joins TRBV29-1 and TRBJ2-5; D is undetermined. The CDR3 spans 12 residues. Germline CDR1 is SQVTM and CDR2 is ANQGSEA. V was clipped by 0 bases and J by 5 bases, with 7 bases between them. The CDR3 loop is CSVEEGGETQYF. CDR3 DNA: TGCAGCGTTGAAGAGGGTGGCGAGACCCAGTACTTC.

The chain is built from TRBV24-1 and TRBJ2-7; TRBD1 matches 11 bases. With 4 bases clipped from V and 2 bases from J, the junction kept 3 bases outside the gene matches. The CDR3 runs to 15 residues. CDR1 and CDR2 from the germline V gene are KGHDR and SFDVKD. The CDR3 region has the DNA TGTGCCACCAGTGACGCGGGACAGGGGGCCTACGAGCAGTACTTC. Its protein product is CATSDAGQGAYEQYF.

The rearrangement uses TRBV12-3 or TRBV12-4 and TRBJ2-7, with TRBD2 as a possible D gene (7 bases). The ends were cut back, 3 bases at V and 7 bases at J, with 16 bases in the middle. The length of the CDR3 is 14 residues. The CDR3 is CASSLRGGSAEQYF. In DNA, the CDR3 is TGTGCCAGCAGTTTGAGGGGGGGCTCGGCGGAGCAGTACTTC.

V gene TRBV10-1 combines with J gene TRBJ1-1; a weak D match, TRBD1 (5 bases). The V end was cut by 7 bases, the J end by 4 bases, with 13 bases between. The CDR3 has 13 amino acids. From germline, CDR1 is WNHNN and CDR2 SYGVQD (reference sequence). CDR3 sequence: CASTFTGSTEAFF. The DNA for the CDR3 is TGCGCCAGCACTTTTACAGGATCCACTGAAGCTTTCTTT.

On this clonotype itself: Germline and junction disagree at one end, which may indicate a read error. The J gene is TRBJ1-2, the V gene TRBV14; no reliable D call. CDR1 is SGHDN and CDR2 is FVKESK in the germline V gene. This CDR3 spans 12 amino acids. As DNA, the CDR3 is TGTGCCAGCAGCCCAACGAACAGCGGGAGACGCTTC. It yields the protein CASSPTNSGRRF.

This clonotype was detected a few times. This chain links TRBV29-1 with TRBJ2-7, with D possibly matching TRBD2 (7 bases). This CDR3 region has 15 residues. Germline V gene lookup returns CDR1 SQVTM and CDR2 ANQGSEA. The V and J ends lost 0 bases and 0 bases respectively, with 12 bases between them. Written as DNA, the CDR3 is TGCAGCGTTGAAGATCTGGGGGGGCCCTCCTACGAGCAGTACTTC. Amino acid sequence: CSVEDLGGPSYEQYF.

This chain connects TRBV5-4 to TRBJ2-5; 9 bases match TRBD1. V lost 0 bases, J lost 0 bases, and 21 bases stayed unmatched. CDR1 is SGHNT and CDR2 is YYREEE in the germline V gene (reference sequence). CDR3 length: 22 residues. The CDR3 nucleotides are TGTGCCAGCAGCTTGGCCTCCGGGGACAGGGTTCCCTTGTGTCCTGACCAAGAGACCCAGTACTTC. Translated: CASSLASGDRVPLCPDQETQYF.

The chain recombines TRBV6-4 with TRBJ2-1; 8 positions match TRBD2. The length of the CDR3 is 15 residues. In germline, CDR1 is MRHNA, CDR2 SNTAGT. Trimming at V came to 2 bases and at J to 9 bases, leaving 9 bases not matched to a gene. The CDR3 here is CASSDTSGVWGEQFF. CDR3 nucleotides: TGTGCCAGCAGTGACACTAGCGGAGTATGGGGTGAGCAGTTCTTC.

The CDR3 protein is CASSPGGRTEAFF. The CDR3 coding sequence is TGTGCCAGCAGCCCTGGGGGTCGGACTGAAGCTTTCTTT. The rearrangement links TRBV7-3 to TRBJ1-1; possible D gene TRBD1, 5 bases. The CDR3 consists of 13 residues. CDR1 and CDR2 from the germline V gene are SGHTA and FQGTGA. V lost 5 bases, J lost 5 bases, and 12 bases lay in between.

J is TRBJ1-2 and V is TRBV2, with TRBD1 identical over 8 bases. CDR1 and CDR2 (germline): SNHLY, FYNNEI. Trimming removed 8 bases from V and 4 bases from J; junction bases left unmatched: 12. The CDR3 has 15 residues. CDR3 DNA: TGTGCCAGCTTACTTGAAGGACAGGGCCTCTATGGCTACACCTTC. Amino acid sequence: CASLLEGQGLYGYTF.

The V call is TRBV9, the J call TRBJ2-3, with 9 bases lining up with TRBD1. CDR3 length: 15 residues. J was trimmed by 4 bases and V by 6 bases; bases with no gene match: 9. Per germline, CDR1 SGDLS and CDR2 YYNGEE. CDR3 residues: CASTIYDRGADTQYF. In DNA form, the CDR3 reads TGTGCCAGCACGATATACGACAGGGGGGCAGATACGCAGTATTTT.

V and J are TRBV10-3 and TRBJ2-7; D gene ambiguous. From germline, CDR1 is ENHRY and CDR2 SYGVKD. The CDR3 has 11 amino acids. With 10 bases removed from V and 4 bases from J, the gap between germline ends came to 11 bases. Written as DNA, the CDR3 is TGTGCCACCAGGCTTTCTTACGAGCAGTACTTC. It specifies CATRLSYEQYF.

This clonotype was observed many times. The chain uses TRBV20-1 and TRBJ1-5; D is undetermined. Germline assignment: CDR1 DFQATT and CDR2 SNEGSKA (reference sequence). The CDR3 extends over 14 amino acids. V dropped 2 bases and J dropped 4 bases, with 12 bases sitting between them. CDR3 in DNA: TGCAGTGCTAGATTTCCAGAACCTAATCAGCCCCAGCATTTT. Amino acid sequence: CSARFPEPNQPQHF.

This clonotype was picked up a small number of times. This chain links TRBV12-5 with TRBJ1-1; possibly TRBD1 for D (6 bases). The germline V gene encodes CDR1 LGHNT and CDR2 FRNRAP. The CDR3 is made up of 15 amino acids. Between the trimmed V and J ends, which lost 7 bases and 0 bases, there was a span of 15 bases. CDR3 sequence (DNA): TGTGCTAGTGCCCCGGGGGCCCAGATGAACACTGAAGCTTTCTTT. It encodes CASAPGAQMNTEAFF.